The clone carrying this T cell receptor (beta chain) was recorded a few times. What it binds is not known. With duration under 3 months, ophthalmopathy was active: Clinical Activity Score at least 3, NOSPECS at least 4. The authors took PBMCs from 10 ml fresh peripheral blood. Germline values: CDR1 SQVTM, CDR2 ANQGSEA. The V gene lost 4 bases and the J gene lost 4 bases, with 16 bases spanning the gap. The CDR3 length is 14 residues. The data derive from a study of T cells in Graves' hyperthyroidism and ophthalmopathy. Study-level results: Ophthalmopathy was identified by the model a median about seven months ahead of onset. Ophthalmopathy cases were set apart from stable hyperthyroidism by a 13 V-J model.

RNA transcripts provided the source from which TCR beta CDR3 regions were amplified. The HTBI primer set was used in a first-round RT-PCR of the TCR CDR3. TCRdb reprocessed the multiplex PCR reads with MiXCR, giving one entry per CDR3 protein. The top ten clones hold about 11% of a sample with 450,000 to 550,000 distinct CDR3 sequences, approximately 25% of them seen once. The chain couples TRBV29-1 to TRBJ1-1; D unclear. What was sequenced was blood. The receptor was isolated from a woman younger than 45 with Graves' ophthalmopathy. CDR3 sequence: CSVAPGGRRTEAFF. In DNA, the CDR3 is TGCAGCGTTGCACCGGGAGGCAGGCGCACTGAAGCTTTCTTT.